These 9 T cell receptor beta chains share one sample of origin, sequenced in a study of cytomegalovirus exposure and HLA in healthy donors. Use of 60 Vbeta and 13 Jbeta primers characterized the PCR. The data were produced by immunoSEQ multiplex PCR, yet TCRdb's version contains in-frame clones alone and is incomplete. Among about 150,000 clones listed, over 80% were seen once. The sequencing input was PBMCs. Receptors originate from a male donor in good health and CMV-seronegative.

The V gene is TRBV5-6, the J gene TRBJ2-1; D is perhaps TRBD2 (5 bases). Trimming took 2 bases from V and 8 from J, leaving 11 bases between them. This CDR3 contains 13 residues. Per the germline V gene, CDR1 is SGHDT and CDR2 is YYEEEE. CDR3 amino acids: CASSFSSTHEQFF. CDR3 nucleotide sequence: TGTGCCAGCAGCTTCTCTAGCACACATGAGCAGTTCTTC.

The CDR3 here is CASRSSGYTEAFF. The CDR3 coding sequence is TGTGCCAGCAGGTCATCAGGGTACACTGAAGCTTTCTTT. The rearrangement uses TRBV2 and TRBJ1-1; possible D gene TRBD1, 5 bases. Germline CDR1 is SNHLY and CDR2 is FYNNEI. Trimming removed 6 bases from V and 3 bases from J, with 11 bases in between. The CDR3 has 13 amino acids.

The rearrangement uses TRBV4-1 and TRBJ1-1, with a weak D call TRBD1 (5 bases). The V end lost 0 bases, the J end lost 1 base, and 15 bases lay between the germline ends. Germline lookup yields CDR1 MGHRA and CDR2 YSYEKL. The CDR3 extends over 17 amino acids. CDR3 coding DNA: TGCGCCAGCAGCCAAGATCAGGGCCGCTTCTGGAACACTGAAGCTTTCTTT. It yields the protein CASSQDQGRFWNTEAFF.

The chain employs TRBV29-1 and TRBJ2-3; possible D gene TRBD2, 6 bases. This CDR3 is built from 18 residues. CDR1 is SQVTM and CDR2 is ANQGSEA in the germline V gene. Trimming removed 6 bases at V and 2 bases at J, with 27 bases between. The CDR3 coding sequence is TGCAGCGTCGTTGGGGAACCGGGACTCTTATTCTCCACAGATACGCAGTATTTT. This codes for CSVVGEPGLLFSTDTQYF.

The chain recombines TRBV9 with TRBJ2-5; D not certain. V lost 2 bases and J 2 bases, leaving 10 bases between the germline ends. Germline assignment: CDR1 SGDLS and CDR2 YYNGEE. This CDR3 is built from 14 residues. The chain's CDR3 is CASSVVWQQETQYF. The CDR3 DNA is TGTGCCAGCAGCGTCGTCTGGCAGCAAGAGACCCAGTACTTC.

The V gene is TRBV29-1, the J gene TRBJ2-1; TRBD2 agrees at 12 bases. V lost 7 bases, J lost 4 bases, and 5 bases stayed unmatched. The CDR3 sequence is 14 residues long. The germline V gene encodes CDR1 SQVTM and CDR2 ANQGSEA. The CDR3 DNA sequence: TGCAGCGGACTGACTAGCGGGGGATACAATGAGCAGTTCTTC. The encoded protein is CSGLTSGGYNEQFF.

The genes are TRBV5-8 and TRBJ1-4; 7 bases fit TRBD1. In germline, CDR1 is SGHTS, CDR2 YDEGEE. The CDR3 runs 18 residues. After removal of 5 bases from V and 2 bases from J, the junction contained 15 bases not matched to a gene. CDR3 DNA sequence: TGTGCCAGCAGTTCTAAACCGGGACAGTCGTGGACTAATGAAAAACTGTTTTTT. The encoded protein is CASSSKPGQSWTNEKLFF.

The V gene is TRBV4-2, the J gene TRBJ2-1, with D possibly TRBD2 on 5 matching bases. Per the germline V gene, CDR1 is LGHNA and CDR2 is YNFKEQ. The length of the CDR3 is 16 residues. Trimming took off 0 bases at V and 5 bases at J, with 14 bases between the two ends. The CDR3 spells CASSQDTAGANNEQFF. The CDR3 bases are TGTGCCAGCAGCCAAGATACGGCGGGCGCCAACAATGAGCAGTTCTTC.

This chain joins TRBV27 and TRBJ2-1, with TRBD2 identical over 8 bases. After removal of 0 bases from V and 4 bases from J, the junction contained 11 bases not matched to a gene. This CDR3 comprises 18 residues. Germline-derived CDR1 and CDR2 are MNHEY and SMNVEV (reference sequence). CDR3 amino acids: CASSLSRTGTGGYNEQFF. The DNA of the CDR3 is TGTGCCAGCAGTTTATCACGTACCGGAACGGGGGGGTACAATGAGCAGTTCTTC.